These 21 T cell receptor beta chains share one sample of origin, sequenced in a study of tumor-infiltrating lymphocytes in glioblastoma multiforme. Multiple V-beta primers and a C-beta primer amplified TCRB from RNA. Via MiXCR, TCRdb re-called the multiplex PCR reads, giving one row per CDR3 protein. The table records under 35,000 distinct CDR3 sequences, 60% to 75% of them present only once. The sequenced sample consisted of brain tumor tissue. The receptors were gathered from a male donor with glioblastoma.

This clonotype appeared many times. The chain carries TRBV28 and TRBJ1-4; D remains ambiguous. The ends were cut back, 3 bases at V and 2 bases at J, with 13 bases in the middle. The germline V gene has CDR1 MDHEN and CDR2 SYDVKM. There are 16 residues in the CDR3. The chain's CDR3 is CASSFSRGSTNEKLFF. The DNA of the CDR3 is TGTGCCAGCAGTTTCAGTAGAGGAAGCACTAATGAAAAACTGTTTTTT.

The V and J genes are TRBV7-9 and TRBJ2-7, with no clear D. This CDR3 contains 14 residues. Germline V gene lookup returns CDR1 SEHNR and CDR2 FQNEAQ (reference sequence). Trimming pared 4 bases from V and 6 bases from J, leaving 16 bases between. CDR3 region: CASSSGHRLCEQYF. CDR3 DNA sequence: TGTGCCAGCAGCTCCGGGCATCGGCTCTGCGAGCAGTACTTC.

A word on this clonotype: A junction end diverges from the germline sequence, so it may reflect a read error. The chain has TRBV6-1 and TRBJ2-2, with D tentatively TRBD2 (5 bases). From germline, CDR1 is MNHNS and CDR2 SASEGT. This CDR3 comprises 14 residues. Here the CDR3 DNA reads TGTGCCAGCAGACGGCAGCTGAACACCGGGGAGCTGTCTTTT. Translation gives CASRRQLNTGELSF.

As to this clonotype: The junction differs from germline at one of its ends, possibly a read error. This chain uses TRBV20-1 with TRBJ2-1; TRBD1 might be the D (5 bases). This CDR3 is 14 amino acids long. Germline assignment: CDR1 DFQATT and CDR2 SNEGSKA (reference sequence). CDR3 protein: CSARDEAGLYEKSF. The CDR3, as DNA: TGCAGTGCTAGGGATGAGGCAGGGCTGTATGAGAAGTCCTTC.

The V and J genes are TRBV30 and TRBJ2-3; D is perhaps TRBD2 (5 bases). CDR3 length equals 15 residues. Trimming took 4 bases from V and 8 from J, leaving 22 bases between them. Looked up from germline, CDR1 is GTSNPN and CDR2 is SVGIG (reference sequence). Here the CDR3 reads CAWTEEGVLVATQYF. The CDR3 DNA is TGTGCCTGGACCGAAGAGGGAGTCCTTGTCGCTACGCAGTATTTT.

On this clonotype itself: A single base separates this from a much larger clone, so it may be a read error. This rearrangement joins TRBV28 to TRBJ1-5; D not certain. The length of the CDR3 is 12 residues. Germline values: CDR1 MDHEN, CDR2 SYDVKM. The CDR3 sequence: CVSSLENQPQHF. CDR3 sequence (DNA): TGTGTCAGCAGTTTAGAGAATCAGCCCCAGCATTTT.

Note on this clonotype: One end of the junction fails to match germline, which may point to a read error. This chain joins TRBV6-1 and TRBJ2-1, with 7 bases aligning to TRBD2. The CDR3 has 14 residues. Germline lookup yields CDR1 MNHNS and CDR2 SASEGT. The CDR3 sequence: CACSLAASYNEQFF. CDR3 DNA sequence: TGTGCCTGCAGTCTAGCGGCCTCCTACAATGAGCAGTTCTTC.

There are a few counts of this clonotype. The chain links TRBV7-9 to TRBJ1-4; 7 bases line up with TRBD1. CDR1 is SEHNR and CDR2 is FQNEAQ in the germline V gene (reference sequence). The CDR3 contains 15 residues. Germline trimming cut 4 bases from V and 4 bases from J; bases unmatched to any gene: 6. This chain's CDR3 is CASSSTTGLNEKLFF. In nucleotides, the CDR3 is TGTGCCAGCAGCTCCACGACAGGGCTTAATGAAAAACTGTTTTTT. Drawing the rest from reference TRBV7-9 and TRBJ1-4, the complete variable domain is DTGVSQNPRHKITKRGQNVTFRCDPISEHNRLYWYRQTLGQGPEFLTYFQNEAQLEKSRLLSDRFSAERPKGSFSTLEIQRTEQGDSAMYLCASSSTTGLNEKLFFGSGTQLSVL.

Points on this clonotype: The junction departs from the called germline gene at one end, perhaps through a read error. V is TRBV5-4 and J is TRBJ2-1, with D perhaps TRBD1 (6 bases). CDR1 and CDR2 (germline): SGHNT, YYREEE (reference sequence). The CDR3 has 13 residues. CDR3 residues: CASIPQGTNEQLF. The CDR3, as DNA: TGTGCCAGCATCCCACAGGGAACGAATGAGCAGCTCTTC.

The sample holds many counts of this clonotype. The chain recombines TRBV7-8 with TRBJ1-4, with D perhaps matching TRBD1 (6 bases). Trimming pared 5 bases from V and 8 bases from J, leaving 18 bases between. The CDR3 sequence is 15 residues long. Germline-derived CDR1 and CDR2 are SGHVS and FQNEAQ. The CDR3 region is CASSAHRDSKEKLFF. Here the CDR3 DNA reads TGTGCCAGCAGCGCCCACAGGGATTCGAAAGAAAAACTGTTTTTT.

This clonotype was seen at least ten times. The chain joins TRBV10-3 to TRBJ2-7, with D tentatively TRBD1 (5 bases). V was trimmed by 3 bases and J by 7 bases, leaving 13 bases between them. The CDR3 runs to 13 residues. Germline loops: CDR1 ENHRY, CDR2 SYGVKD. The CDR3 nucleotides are TGTGCCATCAGTGAAGACAGCCGTCTGGAGCAGTACTTC. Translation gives CAISEDSRLEQYF.

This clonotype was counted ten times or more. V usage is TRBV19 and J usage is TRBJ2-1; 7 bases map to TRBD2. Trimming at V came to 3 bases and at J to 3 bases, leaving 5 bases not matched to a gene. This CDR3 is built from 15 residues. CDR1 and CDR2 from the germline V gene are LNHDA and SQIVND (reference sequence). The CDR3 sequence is CASSIGGSVYNEQFF. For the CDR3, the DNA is TGTGCCAGTAGTATCGGCGGGAGTGTCTACAATGAGCAGTTCTTC. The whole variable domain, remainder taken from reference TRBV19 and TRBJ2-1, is DGGITQSPKYLFRKEGQNVTLSCEQNLNHDAMYWYRQDPGQGLRLIYYSQIVNDFQKGDIAEGYSVSREKKESFPLTVTSAQKNPTAFYLCASSIGGSVYNEQFFGPGTRLTVL.

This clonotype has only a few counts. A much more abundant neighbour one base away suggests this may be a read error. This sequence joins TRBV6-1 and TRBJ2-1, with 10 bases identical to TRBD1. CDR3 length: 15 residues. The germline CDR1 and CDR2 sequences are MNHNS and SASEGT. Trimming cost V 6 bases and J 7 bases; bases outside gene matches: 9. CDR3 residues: CASRAGTGALNEQFF. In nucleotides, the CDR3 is TGTGCCAGCAGAGCCGGGACAGGGGCGTTAAATGAGCAGTTCTTC.

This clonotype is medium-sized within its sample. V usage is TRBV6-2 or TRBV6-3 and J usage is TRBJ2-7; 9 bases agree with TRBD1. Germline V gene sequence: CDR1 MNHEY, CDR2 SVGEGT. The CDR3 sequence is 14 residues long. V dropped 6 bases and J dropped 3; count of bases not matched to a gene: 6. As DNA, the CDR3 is TGTGCCAGCAGCTCACCGGGACAGGGCTACGAGCAGTACTTC. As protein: CASSSPGQGYEQYF.

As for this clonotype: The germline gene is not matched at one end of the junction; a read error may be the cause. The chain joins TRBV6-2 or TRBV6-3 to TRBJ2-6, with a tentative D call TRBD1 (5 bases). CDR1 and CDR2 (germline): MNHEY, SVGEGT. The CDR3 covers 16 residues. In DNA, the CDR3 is TGTTCCAGCAATCAAGGGGCCGCCTCTGGGGCCAACGTCCTGACTTTC. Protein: CSSNQGAASGANVLTF.

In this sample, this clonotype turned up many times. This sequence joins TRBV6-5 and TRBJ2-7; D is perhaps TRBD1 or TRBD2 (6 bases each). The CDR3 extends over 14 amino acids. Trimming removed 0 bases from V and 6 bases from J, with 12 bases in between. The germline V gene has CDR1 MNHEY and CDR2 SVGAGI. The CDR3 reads CASSYSGGWSEQYF. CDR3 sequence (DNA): TGTGCCAGCAGTTACTCCGGGGGCTGGTCCGAGCAGTACTTC.

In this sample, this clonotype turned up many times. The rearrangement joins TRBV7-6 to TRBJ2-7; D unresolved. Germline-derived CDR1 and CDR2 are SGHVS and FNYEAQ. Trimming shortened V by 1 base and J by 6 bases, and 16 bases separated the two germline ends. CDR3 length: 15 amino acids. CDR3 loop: CASSLVAGAAGEQYF. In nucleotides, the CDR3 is TGTGCCAGCAGCTTAGTTGCAGGAGCTGCTGGCGAGCAGTACTTC. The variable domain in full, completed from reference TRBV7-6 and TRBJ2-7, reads GAGVSQSPRYKVTKRGQDVALRCDPISGHVSLYWYRQALGQGPEFLTYFNYEAQQDKSGLPNDRFSAERPEGSISTLTIQRTEQRDSAMYRCASSLVAGAAGEQYFGPGTRLTVT.

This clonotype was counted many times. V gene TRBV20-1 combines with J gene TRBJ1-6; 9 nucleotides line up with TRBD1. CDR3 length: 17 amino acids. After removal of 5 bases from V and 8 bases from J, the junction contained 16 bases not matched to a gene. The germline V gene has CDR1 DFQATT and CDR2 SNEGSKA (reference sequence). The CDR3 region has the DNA TGCAGTGCTCTCCCCATCGGACAGGGGAATATGTATTCACCCCTCCACTTT. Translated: CSALPIGQGNMYSPLHF.

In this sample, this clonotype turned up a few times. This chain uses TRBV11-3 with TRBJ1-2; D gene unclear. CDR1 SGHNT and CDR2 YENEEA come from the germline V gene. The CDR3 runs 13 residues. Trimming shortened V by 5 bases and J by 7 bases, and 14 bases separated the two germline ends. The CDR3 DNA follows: TGTGCCAGCAGCCCCGGGGATGTCGGTGGCTACACCTTC. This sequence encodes CASSPGDVGGYTF.

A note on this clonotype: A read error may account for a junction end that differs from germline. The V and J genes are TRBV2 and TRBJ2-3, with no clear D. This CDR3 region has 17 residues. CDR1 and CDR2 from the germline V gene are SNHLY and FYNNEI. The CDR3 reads CASSEALRLFSIDTQYF. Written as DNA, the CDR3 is TGTGCCAGCAGTGAAGCACTACGCCTCTTTAGCATAGATACGCAGTATTTT.

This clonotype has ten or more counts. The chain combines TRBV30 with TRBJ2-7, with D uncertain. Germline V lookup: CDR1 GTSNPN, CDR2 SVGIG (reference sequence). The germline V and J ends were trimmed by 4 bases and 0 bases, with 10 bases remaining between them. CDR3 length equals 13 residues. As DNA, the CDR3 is TGTGCCTGGACCGGTGGGAACTCCTACGAGCAGTACTTC. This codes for CAWTGGNSYEQYF.